The 9 T cell receptor beta chains below were found in one sample sequenced in a study of cytomegalovirus exposure and HLA in healthy donors. PCR was performed using 60 Vbeta and 13 Jbeta primers. Sequencing was performed with immunoSEQ multiplex PCR; in TCRdb, only in-frame clones are kept and a portion is missing. The sample gives 150,000 or so clones, roughly 70% of which show up once; about 10% is in the top ten. Specimen: PBMCs. The origin of the receptors is a man aged 25-45 years in good health and CMV-seropositive.

The V gene is TRBV25-1, the J gene TRBJ1-1; D is undetermined. Trimming removed 3 bases from V and 10 bases from J, with 18 bases in between. The CDR3 loop spans 14 amino acids. Germline V lookup: CDR1 MGHDK, CDR2 SYGVNS. CDR3 sequence: CASSDPQYGYGAFF. For the CDR3, the DNA is TGTGCCAGCAGTGACCCCCAATACGGTTATGGAGCTTTCTTT.

The chain uses TRBV5-1 and TRBJ2-2; 9 bases fit TRBD1. Trimming cost V 3 bases and J 5 bases; bases outside gene matches: 8. The CDR3 consists of 16 residues. Looked up from germline, CDR1 is SGHRS and CDR2 is YFSETQ. In nucleotides, the CDR3 is TGCGCCAGCAGCTGGGGGGGACAGGGCCTGACCGGGGAGCTGTTTTTT. Translation gives CASSWGGQGLTGELFF.

As for this clone: The junction departs from the called germline gene at one end, perhaps through a read error. The rearrangement joins TRBV7-9 to TRBJ2-3; 7 bases map to TRBD2. Germline CDR1 SEHNR, CDR2 FQNEAQ (reference sequence). The CDR3 runs to 14 residues. The CDR3 here is CSSSLTGGSDTQYF. Written as DNA, the CDR3 is TGTTCCAGCAGCTTAACGGGGGGATCCGATACGCAGTATTTT.

This clone was picked up a small number of times. The chain uses TRBV19 and TRBJ1-1; D is uncertain. This CDR3 is 12 amino acids long. V was clipped by 4 bases and J by 8 bases, with 11 bases between them. Germline CDR1 and CDR2: LNHDA and SQIVND (reference sequence). The CDR3 is CASSNREREAFF. CDR3 nucleotides: TGTGCCAGTAGTAATCGGGAAAGGGAAGCTTTCTTT. The variable domain in full, completed from reference TRBV19 and TRBJ1-1, reads DGGITQSPKYLFRKEGQNVTLSCEQNLNHDAMYWYRQDPGQGLRLIYYSQIVNDFQKGDIAEGYSVSREKKESFPLTVTSAQKNPTAFYLCASSNREREAFFGQGTRLTVV.

The chain uses TRBV28 and TRBJ1-5, with 7 bases that match TRBD1. CDR3 size: 14 residues. Trimming took 4 bases from V and 4 from J; bases not matched to a gene: 4. The V gene's germline CDR1 is MDHEN and CDR2 SYDVKM. CDR3 sequence (DNA): TGTGCCAGCAGTTGGGGGACAGAAAATCAGCCCCAGCATTTT. This sequence encodes CASSWGTENQPQHF.

CDR3 sequence: CASSERTGYSGNTIYF. In DNA form, the CDR3 reads TGTGCCAGCAGCGAAAGGACAGGCTACTCCGGAAACACCATATATTTT. The V and J genes are TRBV9 and TRBJ1-3; TRBD1 agrees at 7 bases. This CDR3 is 16 amino acids long. From germline, CDR1 is SGDLS and CDR2 YYNGEE. The junction had 10 bases not matched to a gene; V was cut back by 3 bases and J by 4 bases.

This clone was detected once. The V gene is TRBV27, the J gene TRBJ2-2; 9 bases are shared with TRBD1. V lost 4 bases, J lost 8 bases, and 5 bases stayed unmatched. Germline CDR1 and CDR2: MNHEY and SMNVEV (reference sequence). The CDR3 spans 14 residues. CDR3: CASSSGQGVGELFF. CDR3 bases: TGTGCCAGCAGTTCGGGACAGGGAGTAGGGGAGCTGTTTTTT.

This rearrangement joins TRBV10-2 to TRBJ2-5, with 8 bases identical to TRBD1. The germline V gene has CDR1 WSHSY and CDR2 SAAADI. Trimming removed 3 bases from V and 7 bases from J; junction bases left unmatched: 4. The CDR3 runs 13 residues. In DNA form, the CDR3 reads TGCGCCAGCAGTGAAGACAGGGGAGTGACCCAGTACTTC. Translating it yields CASSEDRGVTQYF.

This chain connects TRBV9 to TRBJ2-1; perhaps TRBD2 as D (6 bases). The V and J ends lost 3 bases and 0 bases respectively, with 19 bases between them. CDR3 length: 18 amino acids. The V gene's germline CDR1 is SGDLS and CDR2 YYNGEE. The CDR3 sequence is CASSATSGTPSSYNEQFF. In nucleotides, the CDR3 is TGTGCCAGCAGCGCGACCTCCGGGACTCCGAGCTCCTACAATGAGCAGTTCTTC.